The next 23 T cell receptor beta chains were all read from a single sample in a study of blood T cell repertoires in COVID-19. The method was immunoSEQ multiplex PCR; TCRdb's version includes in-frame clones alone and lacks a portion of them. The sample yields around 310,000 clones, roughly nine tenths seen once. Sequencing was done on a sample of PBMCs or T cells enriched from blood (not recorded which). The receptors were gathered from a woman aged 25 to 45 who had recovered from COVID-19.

The CDR3 nucleotides are TGTGCCAGCAGCCCAAGCACAGATACGCAGTATTTT. It codes for CASSPSTDTQYF. This sequence joins TRBV7-9 and TRBJ2-3; D is unresolved. This CDR3 has 12 residues. Trimming pared 5 bases from V and 0 bases from J, leaving 3 bases between. The germline CDR1 and CDR2 sequences are SEHNR and FQNEAQ (reference sequence).

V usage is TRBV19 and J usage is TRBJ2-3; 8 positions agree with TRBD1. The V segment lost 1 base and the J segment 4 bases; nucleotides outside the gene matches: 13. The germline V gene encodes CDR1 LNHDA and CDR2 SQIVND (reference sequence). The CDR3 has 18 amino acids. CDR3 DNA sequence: TGTGCCAGTAGTATAGGCCCCAGGACAGGGAAGGGTCCAGATACGCAGTATTTT. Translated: CASSIGPRTGKGPDTQYF. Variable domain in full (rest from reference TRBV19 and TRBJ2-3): DGGITQSPKYLFRKEGQNVTLSCEQNLNHDAMYWYRQDPGQGLRLIYYSQIVNDFQKGDIAEGYSVSREKKESFPLTVTSAQKNPTAFYLCASSIGPRTGKGPDTQYFGPGTRLTVL.

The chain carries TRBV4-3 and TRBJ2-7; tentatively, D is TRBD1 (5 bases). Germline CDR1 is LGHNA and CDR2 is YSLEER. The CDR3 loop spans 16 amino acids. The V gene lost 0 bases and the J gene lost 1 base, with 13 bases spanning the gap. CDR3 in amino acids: CASSQDLWQGSYEQYF. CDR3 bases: TGCGCCAGCAGCCAAGATTTATGGCAGGGTTCCTACGAGCAGTACTTC.

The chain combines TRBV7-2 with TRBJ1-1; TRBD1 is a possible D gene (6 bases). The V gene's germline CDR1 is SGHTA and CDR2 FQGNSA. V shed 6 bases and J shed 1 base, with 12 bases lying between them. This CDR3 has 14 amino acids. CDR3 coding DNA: TGTGCCAGCAGGCCAGGGGTGGGGAACACTGAAGCTTTCTTT. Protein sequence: CASRPGVGNTEAFF.

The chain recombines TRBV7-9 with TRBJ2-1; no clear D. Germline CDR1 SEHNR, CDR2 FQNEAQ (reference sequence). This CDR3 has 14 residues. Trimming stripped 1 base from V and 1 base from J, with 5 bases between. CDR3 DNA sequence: TGTGCCAGCAGCTTAGTCCCGTCCTACAATGAGCAGTTCTTC. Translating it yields CASSLVPSYNEQFF.

The DNA for the CDR3 is TGTGCCAGCAGCGTAGGAACTAGCCTGTACGAGCAGTACTTC. It is translated as CASSVGTSLYEQYF. This chain uses TRBV9 with TRBJ2-7, with a possible D match to TRBD2 (6 bases). The germline V gene has CDR1 SGDLS and CDR2 YYNGEE. The length of the CDR3 is 14 residues. With 0 bases removed from V and 4 bases from J, the gap between germline ends came to 11 bases.

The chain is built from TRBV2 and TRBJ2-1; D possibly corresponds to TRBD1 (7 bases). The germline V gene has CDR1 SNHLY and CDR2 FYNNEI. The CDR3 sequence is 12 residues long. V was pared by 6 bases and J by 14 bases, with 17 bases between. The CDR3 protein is CASSLYRGGEFF. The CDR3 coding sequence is TGTGCCAGCAGCCTATACAGGGGCGGGGAGTTCTTC. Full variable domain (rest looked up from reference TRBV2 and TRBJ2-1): EPEVTQTPSHQVTQMGQEVILRCVPISNHLYFYWYRQILGQKVEFLVSFYNNEISEKSEIFDDQFSVERPDGSNFTLKIRSTKLEDSAMYFCASSLYRGGEFFGPGTRLTVL.

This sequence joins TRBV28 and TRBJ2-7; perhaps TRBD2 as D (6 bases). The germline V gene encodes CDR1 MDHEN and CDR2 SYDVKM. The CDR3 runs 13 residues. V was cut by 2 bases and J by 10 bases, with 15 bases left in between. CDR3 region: CASSLSTSQHQYF. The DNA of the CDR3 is TGTGCCAGCAGTTTAAGTACTAGCCAGCACCAGTACTTC.

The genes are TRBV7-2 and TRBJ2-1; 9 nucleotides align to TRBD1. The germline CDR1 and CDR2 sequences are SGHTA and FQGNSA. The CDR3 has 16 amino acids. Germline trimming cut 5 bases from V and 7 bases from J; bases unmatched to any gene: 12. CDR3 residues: CASSLTPGTGRNEQFF. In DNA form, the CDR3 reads TGTGCCAGCAGCCTTACTCCCGGGACAGGGCGGAATGAGCAGTTCTTC.

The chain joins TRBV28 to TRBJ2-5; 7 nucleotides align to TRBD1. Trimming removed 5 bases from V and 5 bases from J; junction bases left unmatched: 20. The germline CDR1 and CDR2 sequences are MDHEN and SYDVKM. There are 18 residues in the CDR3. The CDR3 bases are TGTGCCAGCAGTCCGGGGACAGAGGCGGCCCAATGGTCTGAGACCCAGTACTTC. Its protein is CASSPGTEAAQWSETQYF.

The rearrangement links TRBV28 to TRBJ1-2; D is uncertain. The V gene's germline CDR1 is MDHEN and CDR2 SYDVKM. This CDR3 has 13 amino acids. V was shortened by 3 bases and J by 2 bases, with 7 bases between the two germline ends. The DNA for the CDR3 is TGTGCCAGCAGTTTCCTAGAGAACTATGGCTACACCTTC. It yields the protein CASSFLENYGYTF.

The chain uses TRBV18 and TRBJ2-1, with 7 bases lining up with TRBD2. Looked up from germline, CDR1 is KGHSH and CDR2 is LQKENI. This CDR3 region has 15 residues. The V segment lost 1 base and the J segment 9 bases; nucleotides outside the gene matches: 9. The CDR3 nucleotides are TGTGCCAGCTCACCACTAGGACTAGGGGTCAGTGAGCAGTTCTTC. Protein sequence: CASSPLGLGVSEQFF. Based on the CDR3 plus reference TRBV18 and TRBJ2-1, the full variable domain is NAGVMQNPRHLVRRRGQEARLRCSPMKGHSHVYWYRQLPEEGLKFMVYLQKENIIDESGMPKERFSAEFPKEGPSILRIQQVVRGDSAAYFCASSPLGLGVSEQFFGPGTRLTVL.

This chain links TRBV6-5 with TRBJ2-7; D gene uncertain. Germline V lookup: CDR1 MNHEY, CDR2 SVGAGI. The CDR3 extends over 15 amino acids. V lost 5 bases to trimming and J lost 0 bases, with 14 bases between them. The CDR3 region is CASSPLTPNSYEQYF. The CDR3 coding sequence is TGTGCCAGCAGTCCCCTCACTCCCAACTCCTACGAGCAGTACTTC.

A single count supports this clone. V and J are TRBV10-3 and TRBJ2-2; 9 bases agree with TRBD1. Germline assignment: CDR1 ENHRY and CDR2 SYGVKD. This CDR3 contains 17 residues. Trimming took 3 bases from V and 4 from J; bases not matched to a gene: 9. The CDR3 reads CAISDPDRGYSTGELFF. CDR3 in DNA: TGTGCCATCAGTGACCCCGACAGGGGGTATAGCACCGGGGAGCTGTTTTTT.

CDR3 sequence: CASSLGALSGSATDTQYF. CDR3 bases: TGTGCCAGCAGCTTAGGAGCACTAAGCGGGAGTGCCACAGATACGCAGTATTTT. The V and J genes are TRBV7-9 and TRBJ2-3, with 8 nucleotides matching TRBD2. The CDR3 is 18 amino acids. V was clipped by 1 base and J by 2 bases; unmatched bases: 11. Looked up from germline, CDR1 is SEHNR and CDR2 is FQNEAQ (reference sequence).

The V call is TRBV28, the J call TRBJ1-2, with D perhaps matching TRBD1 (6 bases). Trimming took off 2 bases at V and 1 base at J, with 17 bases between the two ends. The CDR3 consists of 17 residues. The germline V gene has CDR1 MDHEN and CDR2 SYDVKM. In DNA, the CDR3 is TGTGCCAGCAGTTTAGGGATCAGGGGTGCCGGTAACTATGGCTACACCTTC. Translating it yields CASSLGIRGAGNYGYTF.

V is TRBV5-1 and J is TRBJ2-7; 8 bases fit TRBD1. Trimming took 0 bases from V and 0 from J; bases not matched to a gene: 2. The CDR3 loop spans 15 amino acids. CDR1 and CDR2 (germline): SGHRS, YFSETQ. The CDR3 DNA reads TGCGCCAGCAGCTTGGGACAGGGGAGCTCCTACGAGCAGTACTTC. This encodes CASSLGQGSSYEQYF.

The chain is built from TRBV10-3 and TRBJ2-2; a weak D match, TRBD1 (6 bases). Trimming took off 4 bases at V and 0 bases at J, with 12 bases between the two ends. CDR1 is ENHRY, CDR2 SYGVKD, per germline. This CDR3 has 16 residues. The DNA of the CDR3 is TGTGCCATCAGTGGACAGGAACAAGCGAACACCGGGGAGCTGTTTTTT. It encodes CAISGQEQANTGELFF.

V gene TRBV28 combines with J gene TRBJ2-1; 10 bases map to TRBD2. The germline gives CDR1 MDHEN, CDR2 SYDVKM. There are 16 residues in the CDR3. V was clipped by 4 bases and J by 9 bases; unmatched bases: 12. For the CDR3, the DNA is TGTGCCAGCAGTTCCGGTGGGCTAGCGGGAGCGGGTGAGCAGTTCTTC. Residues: CASSSGGLAGAGEQFF. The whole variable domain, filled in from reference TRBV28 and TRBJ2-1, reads DVKVTQSSRYLVKRTGEKVFLECVQDMDHENMFWYRQDPGLGLRLIYFSYDVKMKEKGDIPEGYSVSREKKERFSLILESASTNQTSMYLCASSSGGLAGAGEQFFGPGTRLTVL.

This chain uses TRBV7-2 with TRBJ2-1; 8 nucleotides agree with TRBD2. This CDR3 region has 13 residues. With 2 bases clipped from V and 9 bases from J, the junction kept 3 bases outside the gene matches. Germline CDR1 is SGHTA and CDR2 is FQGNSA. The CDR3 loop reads CASSLLAGPEQFF. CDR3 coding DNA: TGTGCCAGCAGCTTATTAGCGGGACCTGAGCAGTTCTTC.

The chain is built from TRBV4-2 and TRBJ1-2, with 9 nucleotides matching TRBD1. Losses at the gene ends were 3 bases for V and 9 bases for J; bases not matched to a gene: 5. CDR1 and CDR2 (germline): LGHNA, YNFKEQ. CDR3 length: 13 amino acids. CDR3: CASSQGTGLRYTF. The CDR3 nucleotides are TGTGCCAGCAGCCAGGGGACAGGGCTCCGCTACACCTTC.

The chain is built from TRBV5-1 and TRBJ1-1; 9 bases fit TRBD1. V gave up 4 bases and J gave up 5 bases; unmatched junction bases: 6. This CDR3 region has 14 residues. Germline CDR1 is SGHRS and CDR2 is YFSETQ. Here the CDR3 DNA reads TGCGCCAGCAGCCGACGGACAGGGGAAACTGAAGCTTTCTTT. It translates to CASSRRTGETEAFF.

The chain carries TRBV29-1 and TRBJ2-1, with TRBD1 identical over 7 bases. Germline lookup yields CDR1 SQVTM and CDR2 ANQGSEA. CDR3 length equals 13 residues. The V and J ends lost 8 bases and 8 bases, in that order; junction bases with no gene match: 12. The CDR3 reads CSLALNQGDEQFF. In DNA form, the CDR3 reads TGCAGCCTGGCACTAAACCAGGGGGATGAGCAGTTCTTC.